Included here is one T cell receptor beta chain sequence, with context. No antigen is known for it. The listed genes are named as in mouse. The read halts 1 residue ahead of the CDR3 end, with the missing end drawn from the germline J gene. This entry is derived from a study of tissue T cells after allogeneic stem cell transplantation. Study outcomes and limitations: Shared clones across patients were few; motif clustering revealed tissue-specific shared signatures. Only a limited share of tissue TCRs appeared in blood or spleen.

Assay: immunoSEQ multiplex PCR; the TCRdb copy retains only in-frame clones and omits some. The table has fewer than 7,500 clones, about 47% seen once. CDR3 length equals 16 residues. J gave up 3 bases and V 0 bases, and 5 bases lay outside the gene matches. Germline V gene sequence: CDR1 LGHNA, CDR2 YNLKQL (reference sequence). As for time point: mouse harvest day 7 after allogeneic transplant. Mouse grafts combined 10^7 T-cell-depleted bone marrow cells with 10^6 splenic CD5+ T cells. Mice had MHC-mismatched B6 into BALB/c GVHD, sampled day 7 or 14. This clonotype was obtained from a female BALB/c mouse given C57BL/6 T cells with graft-versus-host disease after an allogeneic hematopoietic cell transplant. The chain has TRBV5 and TRBJ2-5, with 8 bases that match TRBD2. Sequencing input: gut tissue. The CDR3 here is CASSQDGGGWQDTQYF. CDR3 DNA (partial): TGTGCCAGCAGCCAAGATGGGGGGGGGTGGCAAGACACCCAGTAC.